The T cell receptor (beta chain) described here comes from a study of T cells in Graves' hyperthyroidism and ophthalmopathy. Authors of the study amplified TCR beta CDR3 regions from RNA transcripts. A first-round RT-PCR of the TCR CDR3 used the HTBI primer set. TCRdb ran MiXCR on the multiplex PCR reads and lists one entry per CDR3 protein. The sample shows fewer than 700,000 distinct CDR3 sequences, around 15% of them seen only once. Per the germline V gene, CDR1 is SGHAT and CDR2 is FQNNGV. V dropped 5 bases and J dropped 1; count of bases not matched to a gene: 9. This CDR3 is 16 amino acids long. This clonotype turned up a few times.

Sequenced sample: blood. The chain recombines TRBV11-2 with TRBJ2-3, with 7 bases identical to TRBD1. The sequence was obtained from a woman aged 25 to 39 with Graves' hyperthyroidism. In DNA form, the CDR3 reads TGTGCCAGCAGCGTTAACAGGGGATCTGGCACAGATACGCAGTATTTT. Encoded protein: CASSVNRGSGTDTQYF. Full variable domain (missing parts from reference TRBV11-2 and TRBJ2-3): EAGVAQSPRYKIIEKRQSVAFWCNPISGHATLYWYQQILGQGPKLLIQFQNNGVVDDSQLPKDRFSAERLKGVDSTLKIQPAKLEDSAVYLCASSVNRGSGTDTQYFGPGTRLTVL.